This T cell receptor (beta chain) came from a study of T-cell reconstitution after alpha-beta-depleted transplantation in children. Study-wide points: Some patients' high day-60 TCRbeta diversity was traced to surviving recipient T cells and thymic progenitors. Reportedly, alpha-beta T cells present about two months post-transplant originated from several hundred expanded clones of graft origin. T-cell numbers and diversity, one year after transplant, stemmed largely from T cells that were newly produced.

From germline, CDR1 is MNHEY and CDR2 SVGAGI. With 2 bases clipped from V and 9 bases from J, the junction kept 3 bases outside the gene matches. The CDR3 length is 15 residues. TCRbeta library preparation incorporated unique molecular identifiers. TCRdb reprocessed the PCR reads via MiXCR and lists one record per CDR3 protein. The table includes about 250,000 distinct CDR3 sequences, 24% detected once. This clonotype turned up a few times. Antigen: not known. The receptor was derived from a female patient aged 2-15 years who had a stem cell transplant for congenital amegakaryocytic thrombocytopenia, so the T cells may come from the graft donor. Sequencing used PBMCs, mostly from graft donor cells, obtained 360 days after TCRalphabeta/CD19-depleted stem cell transplant. V and J are TRBV6-5 and TRBJ2-1; 14 positions match TRBD2. The CDR3 DNA follows: TGTGCCAGCAGTTACGGGACTAGCGGGAGTAGTGAGCAGTTCTTC. Protein: CASSYGTSGSSEQFF.